The TCR beta chain described here comes from a study of T cells of healthy individuals. The CDR3 runs to 13 residues. Germline CDR1 and CDR2: MDHEN and SYDVKM. V was trimmed by 1 base and J by 6 bases, leaving 8 bases between them. TCRdb re-analysed the 5' RACE reads in MiXCR, keeping a single row per CDR3 protein. Of tens of thousands of distinct CDR3 sequences in the sample, under 20% are singletons; the top ten hold about 4.7%. This clonotype was sampled from a human donor in good health. This chain joins TRBV28 and TRBJ2-3; possible D gene TRBD2, 5 bases. CDR3 nucleotide sequence: TGTGCCAGCAGTTTATCCCGCGGGGATACGCAGTATTTT. Translating gives CASSLSRGDTQYF.